This T cell receptor (beta chain) derives from a study of cytomegalovirus exposure and HLA in healthy donors. Broader study findings: TCR beta V- and J-gene trimming was later associated with a missense DCLRE1C variant. A later analysis showed HLA-associated TCR beta chains outstripping equally common others in clonal expansion. A highly shared variant cluster was judged a likely technical artifact.

Germline CDR1 and CDR2: SGHNT and YENEEA. The CDR3 runs 16 residues. The ends lost 0 bases at V and 3 bases at J; junction bases unmatched: 3. PCR employed 60 Vbeta and 13 Jbeta primers. Clones were sequenced by immunoSEQ multiplex PCR, and TCRdb holds only the in-frame ones, with some missing. This sample's clone table lists 130,000 or so clones. A remark on this clone: Antigen specificity is unknown.

The sequence was obtained from a man aged 18 to 29 in good health and CMV-seronegative. The rearrangement joins TRBV11-3 to TRBJ2-3, with 10 positions matching TRBD1. Sample: PBMCs. This CDR3 reads CASSLERTGGTDTQYF. The CDR3 DNA reads TGTGCCAGCAGCTTAGAAAGGACAGGGGGTACAGATACGCAGTATTTT. Together with reference TRBV11-3 and TRBJ2-3, the CDR3 gives the full variable domain: EAGVVQSPRYKIIEKKQPVAFWCNPISGHNTLYWYLQNLGQGPELLIRYENEEAVDDSQLPKDRFSAERLKGVDSTLKIQPAELGDSAVYLCASSLERTGGTDTQYFGPGTRLTVL.